The rows below give T cell receptor beta chains drawn from one sample of a study of blood T cell repertoires in COVID-19. Clones were read by immunoSEQ multiplex PCR, and TCRdb kept only the in-frame ones, dropping some. The sample carries some 170,000 clones, approximately 85% recorded once. The sequenced sample consisted of PBMCs or T cells enriched from blood (not recorded which). These TCRs come from a man aged 35 to 55 who had recovered from COVID-19. Both conserved end residues are part of each CDR3. A D gene is named only where the DNA matches it firmly. Not every row has a clone size; where given, it reads once, few, many or a size class.

.	.	TRBV28	TRBJ1-4	CASSPLTQGNEKLFF	TGTGCCAGCAGTCCCCTAACTCAGGGTAATGAAAAACTGTTTTTT
few	TRBD1	TRBV5-4	TRBJ1-2	CASSRAQGNYGYTF	TGTGCCAGCAGCCGCGCACAGGGGAACTATGGCTACACCTTC
.	.	TRBV18	TRBJ2-1	CASSPPSENNEQFF	TGTGCCAGCTCACCGCCTAGCGAGAACAATGAGCAGTTCTTC
.	TRBD1	TRBV29-1	TRBJ2-3	CSVRAGGIDTQYF	TGCAGCGTTCGGGCAGGGGGCATAGATACGCAGTATTTT
.	TRBD1	TRBV12-5	TRBJ1-1	CASAGTRDRGAFF	TGTGCTAGTGCCGGAACCCGGGACAGGGGAGCTTTCTTT
.	TRBD2	TRBV5-1	TRBJ2-1	CASSPRGLAALNEQFF	TGCGCCAGCAGCCCGCGCGGACTAGCGGCGTTAAATGAGCAGTTCTTC
.	.	TRBV21-1	TRBJ2-7	CASSRGQRSDEQYF	TGTGCCAGCAGCCGGGGACAGAGGTCAGACGAGCAGTACTTC
.	.	TRBV30	TRBJ1-1	CAWSVPFSTGFRAEAFF	TGTGCCTGGAGTGTTCCATTCTCAACAGGGTTCCGCGCTGAAGCTTTCTTT
.	.	TRBV29-1	TRBJ1-1	CSVVGQNTEAFF	TGCAGCGTTGTTGGACAGAACACTGAAGCTTTCTTT
.	.	TRBV5-1	TRBJ2-2	CASIPGSANTGELFF	TGCGCCAGCATCCCTGGGAGCGCGAACACCGGGGAGCTGTTTTTT
.	TRBD1	TRBV18	TRBJ1-2	CASSPLPRRTGDYGYTF	TGTGCCAGCTCACCACTCCCCCGACGGACAGGGGATTATGGCTACACCTTC
.	TRBD1	TRBV5-1	TRBJ2-2	CASSLGRGQGNTGELFF	TGCGCCAGCAGCCTCGGGCGGGGACAGGGGAACACCGGGGAGCTGTTTTTT
.	.	TRBV7-8	TRBJ1-5	CASSPRQGNQPQHF	TGTGCCAGCAGCCCTAGACAGGGCAATCAGCCCCAGCATTTT
.	TRBD1	TRBV30	TRBJ1-5	CAWSADRDQPQHF	TGTGCCTGGAGTGCCGACAGGGACCAGCCCCAGCATTTT
.	TRBD1	TRBV10-3	TRBJ2-7	CAISDLRDSPVYEQYF	TGTGCCATCAGTGACCTCCGGGACAGCCCTGTTTACGAGCAGTACTTC
.	.	TRBV2	TRBJ1-5	CASSEARVGRVRDQPQHF	TGTGCCAGCAGTGAAGCGAGGGTTGGGAGGGTGCGTGATCAGCCCCAGCATTTT
.	TRBD1	TRBV9	TRBJ2-5	CASSGQGSWETQYF	TGTGCCAGCAGCGGACAGGGTTCATGGGAGACCCAGTACTTC
.	.	TRBV5-4	TRBJ1-1	CASSLRGITEAFF	TGTGCCAGCAGCTTGAGGGGTATCACTGAAGCTTTCTTT
once	.	TRBV9	TRBJ1-5	CASSVGTAQPQHF	TGTGCCAGCAGCGTAGGGACAGCTCAGCCCCAGCATTTT
.	.	TRBV24-1	TRBJ1-2	CARLGGARLGYTF	TGTGCCCGGCTTGGGGGCGCTCGGTTGGGCTACACCTTC
.	.	TRBV6-6	TRBJ1-1	CASSMNFEAFF	TGTGCCAGCAGCATGAACTTTGAAGCTTTCTTT
.	.	TRBV7-3	TRBJ2-1	CASSFSTSPYNEQFF	TGTGCCAGCAGCTTCTCTACTAGCCCTTACAATGAGCAGTTCTTC